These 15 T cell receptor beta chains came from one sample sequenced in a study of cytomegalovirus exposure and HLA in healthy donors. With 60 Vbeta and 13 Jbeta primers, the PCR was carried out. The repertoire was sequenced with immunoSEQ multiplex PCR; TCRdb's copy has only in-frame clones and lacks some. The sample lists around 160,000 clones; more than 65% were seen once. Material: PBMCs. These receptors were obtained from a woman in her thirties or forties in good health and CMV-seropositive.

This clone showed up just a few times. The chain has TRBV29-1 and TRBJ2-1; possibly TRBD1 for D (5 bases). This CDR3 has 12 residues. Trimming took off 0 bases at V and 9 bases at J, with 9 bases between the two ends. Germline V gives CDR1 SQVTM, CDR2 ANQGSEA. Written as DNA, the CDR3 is TGCAGCGTTGAAGATCGAAGGGGTGAGCAGTTCTTC. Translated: CSVEDRRGEQFF.

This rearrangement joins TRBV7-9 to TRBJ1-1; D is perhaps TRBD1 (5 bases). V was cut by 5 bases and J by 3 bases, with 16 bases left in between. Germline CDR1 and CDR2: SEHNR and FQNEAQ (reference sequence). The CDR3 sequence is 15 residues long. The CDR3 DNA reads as TGTGCCAGCAGCCCGAGGACAAGCCCCTACACTGAAGCTTTCTTT. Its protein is CASSPRTSPYTEAFF. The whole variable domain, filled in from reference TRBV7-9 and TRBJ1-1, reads DTGVSQNPRHKITKRGQNVTFRCDPISEHNRLYWYRQTLGQGPEFLTYFQNEAQLEKSRLLSDRFSAERPKGSFSTLEIQRTEQGDSAMYLCASSPRTSPYTEAFFGQGTRLTVV.

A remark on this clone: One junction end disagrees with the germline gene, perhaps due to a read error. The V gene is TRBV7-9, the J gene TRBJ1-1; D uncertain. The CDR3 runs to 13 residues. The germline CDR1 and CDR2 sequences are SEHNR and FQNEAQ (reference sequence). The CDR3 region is CSSSYRGETEAFF. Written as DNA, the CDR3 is TGTTCCAGCAGCTACCGGGGAGAAACTGAAGCTTTCTTT.

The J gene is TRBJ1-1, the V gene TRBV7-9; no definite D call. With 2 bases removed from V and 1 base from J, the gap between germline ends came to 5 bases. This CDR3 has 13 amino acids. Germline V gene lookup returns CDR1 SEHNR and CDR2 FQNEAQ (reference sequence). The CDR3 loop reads CASSLLENTEAFF. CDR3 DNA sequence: TGTGCCAGCAGCTTATTAGAGAACACTGAAGCTTTCTTT.

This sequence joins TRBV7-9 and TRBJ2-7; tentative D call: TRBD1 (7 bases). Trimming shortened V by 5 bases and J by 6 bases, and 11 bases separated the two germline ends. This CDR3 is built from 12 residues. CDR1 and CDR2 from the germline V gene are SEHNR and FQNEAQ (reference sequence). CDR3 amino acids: CASSTQGGEQYF. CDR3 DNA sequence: TGTGCCAGCAGCACCCAGGGGGGCGAGCAGTACTTC.

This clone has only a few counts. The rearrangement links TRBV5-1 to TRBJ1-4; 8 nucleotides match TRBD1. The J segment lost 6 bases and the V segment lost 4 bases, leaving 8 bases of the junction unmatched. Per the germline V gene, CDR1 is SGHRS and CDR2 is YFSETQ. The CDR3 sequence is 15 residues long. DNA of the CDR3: TGCGCCAGCAGCAGATCAGCGGGACAGGATGAAAAACTGTTTTTT. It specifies CASSRSAGQDEKLFF.

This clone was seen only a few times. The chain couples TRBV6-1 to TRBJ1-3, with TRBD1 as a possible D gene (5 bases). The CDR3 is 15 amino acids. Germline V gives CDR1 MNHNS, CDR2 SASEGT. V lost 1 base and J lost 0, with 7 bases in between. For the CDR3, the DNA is TGTGCCAGCAGTGAAGTCGGGGGCTCTGGAAACACCATATATTTT. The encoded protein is CASSEVGGSGNTIYF.

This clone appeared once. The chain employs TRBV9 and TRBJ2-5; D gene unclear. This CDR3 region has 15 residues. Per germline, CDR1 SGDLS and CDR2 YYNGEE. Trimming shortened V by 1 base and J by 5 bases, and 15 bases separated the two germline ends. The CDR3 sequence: CASSVLGGLRETQYF. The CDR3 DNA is TGTGCCAGCAGCGTACTCGGCGGCCTCCGTGAGACCCAGTACTTC. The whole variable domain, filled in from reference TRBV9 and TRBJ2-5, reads DSGVTQTPKHLITATGQRVTLRCSPRSGDLSVYWYQQSLDQGLQFLIQYYNGEERAKGNILERFSAQQFPDLHSELNLSSLELGDSALYFCASSVLGGLRETQYFGPGTRLLVL.

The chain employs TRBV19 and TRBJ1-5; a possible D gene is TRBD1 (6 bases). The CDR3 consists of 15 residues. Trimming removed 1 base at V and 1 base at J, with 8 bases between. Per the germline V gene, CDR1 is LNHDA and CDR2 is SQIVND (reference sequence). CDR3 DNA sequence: TGTGCCAGTAGTATAGCCAGGGGCAGCAATCAGCCCCAGCATTTT. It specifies CASSIARGSNQPQHF.

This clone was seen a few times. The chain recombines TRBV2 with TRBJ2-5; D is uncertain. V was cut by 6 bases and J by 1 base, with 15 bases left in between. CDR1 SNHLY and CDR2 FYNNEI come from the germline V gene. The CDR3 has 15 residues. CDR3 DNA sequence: TGTGCCAGCAGGCTTTTATCGGGTCTCCAAGAGACCCAGTACTTC. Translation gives CASRLLSGLQETQYF.

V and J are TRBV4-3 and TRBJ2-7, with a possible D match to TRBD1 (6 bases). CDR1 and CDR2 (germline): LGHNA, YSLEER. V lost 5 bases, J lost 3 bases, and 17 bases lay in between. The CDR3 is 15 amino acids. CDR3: CASSFGQSGYYEQYF. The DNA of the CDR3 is TGCGCCAGCAGCTTCGGACAGTCGGGCTACTACGAGCAGTACTTC.

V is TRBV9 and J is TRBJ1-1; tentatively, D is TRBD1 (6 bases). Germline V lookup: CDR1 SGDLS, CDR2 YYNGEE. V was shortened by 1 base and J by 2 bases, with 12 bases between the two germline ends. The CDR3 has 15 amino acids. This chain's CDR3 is CASSVHGGGNTEAFF. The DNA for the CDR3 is TGTGCCAGCAGCGTACATGGGGGCGGCAACACTGAAGCTTTCTTT.

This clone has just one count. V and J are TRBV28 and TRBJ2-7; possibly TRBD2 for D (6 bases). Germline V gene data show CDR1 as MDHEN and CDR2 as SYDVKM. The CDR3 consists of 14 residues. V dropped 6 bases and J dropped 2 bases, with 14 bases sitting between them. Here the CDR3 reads CASSPTRLAYEQYF. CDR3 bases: TGTGCCAGCAGCCCCACCCGACTAGCCTACGAGCAGTACTTC. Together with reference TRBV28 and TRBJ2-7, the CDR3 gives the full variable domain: DVKVTQSSRYLVKRTGEKVFLECVQDMDHENMFWYRQDPGLGLRLIYFSYDVKMKEKGDIPEGYSVSREKKERFSLILESASTNQTSMYLCASSPTRLAYEQYFGPGTRLTVT.

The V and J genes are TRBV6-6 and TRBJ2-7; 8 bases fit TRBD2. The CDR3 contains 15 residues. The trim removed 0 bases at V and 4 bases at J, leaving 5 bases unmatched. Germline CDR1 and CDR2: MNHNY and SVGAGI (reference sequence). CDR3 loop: CASSYSLSGSYEQYF. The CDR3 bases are TGTGCCAGCAGTTACTCTTTGAGCGGGAGTTACGAGCAGTACTTC.

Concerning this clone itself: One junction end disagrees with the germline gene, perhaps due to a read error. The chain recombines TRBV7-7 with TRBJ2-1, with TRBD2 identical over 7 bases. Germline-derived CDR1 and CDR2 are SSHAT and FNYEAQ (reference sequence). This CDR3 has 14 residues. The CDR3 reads CASSLGGSMNEQFF. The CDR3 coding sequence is TGTGCTAGCAGCTTAGGCGGGAGTATGAATGAGCAGTTCTTC.